These T cell receptor beta chains were read from a single sample in a study of T cell changes during pregnancy in multiple sclerosis. TCRdb's table, derived via immunoSEQ multiplex PCR, lists solely in-frame clones and lacks some. This sample carries about 110,000 clones, approximately 90% of them seen once, and the ten largest clones take around 3.5%. Source: peripheral blood, taken after pregnancy. The source of these receptors is a female donor with multiple sclerosis, enrolled in a pregnancy study. CDR3s include the opening cysteine and the closing phenylalanine or tryptophan. The order of the fields is D gene, J gene, V gene, clone size, CDR3 DNA, CDR3 protein. The D gene is left open where the match is weak. Clone size is not always given. Where it is, it says once, few, many or a class for expanded clones.

>-|TRBJ2-7|TRBV2|-
TGTGCCAGCGGTGAGTTGTCAGGGGCCTCCTACGAGCAGTACTTC
CASGELSGASYEQYF
>-|TRBJ1-1|TRBV19|-
TGTGCCAGTAGTTTGGGGAGTCGAGCGAACACTGAAGCTTTCTTT
CASSLGSRANTEAFF
>-|TRBJ1-1|TRBV30|-
TGTGCCTGGAGTGTACGGGGTCCAGCGAACACTGAAGCTTTCTTT
CAWSVRGPANTEAFF
>-|TRBJ1-4|TRBV11-2|-
TGTGCCAGCAGCCCACCTCAGGTTCGTGGACTGTTTTTT
CASSPPQVRGLFF
>-|TRBJ1-6|TRBV7-8|-
TGTGCCAGCAGCTTATCCGGACAGATGAATTCACCCCTCCACTTT
CASSLSGQMNSPLHF
>TRBD1|TRBJ2-7|TRBV29-1|-
TGCAGCGTGAGAGACCGACAGGGGATTGAATCCTACGAGCAGTACTTC
CSVRDRQGIESYEQYF
>-|TRBJ2-5|TRBV5-1|-
TGCGCCAGCAGCTTGCGTCCGGGGGAAGAGACCCAGTACTTC
CASSLRPGEETQYF
>-|TRBJ2-7|TRBV13|-
TGTGCCAGCAGCTTAGGAGACGGGAGCGGCTACGAGCAGTACTTC
CASSLGDGSGYEQYF
>TRBD2|TRBJ2-1|TRBV10-3|-
TGTGCCATCAGTGGGACTAGCGAGGATGAGCAGTTCTTC
CAISGTSEDEQFF
>-|TRBJ2-5|TRBV5-8|-
TGTGCCAGCAGCTTTGACGGGGGGCGGTATTCAGAGACCCAGTACTTC
CASSFDGGRYSETQYF
>-|TRBJ1-1|TRBV6-6|-
TGTGCCAGCCAGGGGACCGGGAACACTGAAGCTTTCTTT
CASQGTGNTEAFF
>-|TRBJ1-6|TRBV5-6|-
TGTGCCAGCAGCTTGGGGAGGGTGAATTCACCCCTCCACTTT
CASSLGRVNSPLHF
>TRBD1|TRBJ1-3|TRBV4-1|-
TGCGCCAGCAGCCCGGGACAGGGAAACACCATATATTTT
CASSPGQGNTIYF
>TRBD2|TRBJ2-7|TRBV4-2|once
TGTGCCAGCAGCCAAATGTCGTCTAGCGGGGGGGCAGGGGAGCAGTACTTC
CASSQMSSSGGAGEQYF
>-|TRBJ1-2|TRBV1|-
TGCACCAGCAGCCAAGTCACCCTCGGGAGACATGGCTACACCTTC
CTSSQVTLGRHGYTF
>-|TRBJ2-3|TRBV7-8|-
TGTGCCAGCAGCCCTGGACAGACACACACAGATACGCAGTATTTT
CASSPGQTHTDTQYF
>-|TRBJ1-6|TRBV19|-
TGTGCCAGTAGTACAGAGGCCGCGGGAAGGGCCCTCCACTTT
CASSTEAAGRALHF
>-|TRBJ1-6|TRBV5-4|-
TGTGCCAGCAGCTTGGCCGGGGGACTCAATTCACCCCTCCACTTT
CASSLAGGLNSPLHF
>-|TRBJ1-4|TRBV5-1|-
TGCGCCAGCGCGCCGGGGGACGGGGAAAAACTGTTTTTT
CASAPGDGEKLFF
>TRBD2|TRBJ2-3|TRBV27|-
TGTGCCAGCAGTTCAATCCGACTAGCGGGGGGCCCTAGCACAGATACGCAGTATTTT
CASSSIRLAGGPSTDTQYF
>-|TRBJ1-1|TRBV2|-
TGTGCCAGCAGTGAGACCGGGGGGGCGGTCACTGAAGCTTTCTTT
CASSETGGAVTEAFF
>TRBD1|TRBJ1-5|TRBV18|-
TGTGCCAGCTCACGACAGGGGATAGCTTATAGCAATCAGCCCCAGCATTTT
CASSRQGIAYSNQPQHF
>-|TRBJ2-7|TRBV5-6|-
TGTGCCAGCAGCCCCGACAGGCTCGAGCAGTACTTC
CASSPDRLEQYF
>-|TRBJ1-6|TRBV27|-
TGTGCCAGCACCCGCGGGGCGACGTATAATTCACCCCTCCACTTT
CASTRGATYNSPLHF
>-|TRBJ2-3|TRBV9|once
TGTGCCAGCAGGTACACCGGGGCAGATACGCAGTATTTT
CASRYTGADTQYF
>TRBD2|TRBJ2-1|TRBV19|-
TGTGCCAGTAGTCCGAAGCCCCTGACTAGCGGGGATTTGAAAACCGATGAGCAGTTCTTC
CASSPKPLTSGDLKTDEQFF
>-|TRBJ1-4|TRBV6-5|-
TGTGCCAGCTCTAACGTGGAAAAACTGTTTTTT
CASSNVEKLFF
>TRBD2|TRBJ2-3|TRBV6-1|-
TGTGCCAGCAGTGAGGTGCTAGCGGGGAACACAGATACGCAGTATTTT
CASSEVLAGNTDTQYF
>-|TRBJ1-5|TRBV7-9|once
TGTGCCAGCAGCTTAGTCGCGGACAACAATCAGCCCCAGCATTTT
CASSLVADNNQPQHF
>TRBD1|TRBJ2-7|TRBV5-4|once
TGTGCCAGCAGCTTGGACCCCCCGTCCGGGACAGGGAGCAACGAGCAGTACTTC
CASSLDPPSGTGSNEQYF
>-|TRBJ1-3|TRBV6-5|-
TGTGCCAGCACCATGGGACAAAGCTCTGGAAACACCATATATTTT
CASTMGQSSGNTIYF
>-|TRBJ2-6|TRBV18|-
TGTGCCAGCTCACCAGCGGGGTCATTGATCTCTGGGGCCAACGTCCTGACTTTC
CASSPAGSLISGANVLTF
>-|TRBJ2-5|TRBV11-2|-
TGTGCCAGCAGCTCGGGCCTATTACGAGGGGAGACCCAGTACTTC
CASSSGLLRGETQYF
>TRBD2|TRBJ2-7|TRBV9|-
TGTGCCAGCAGCGTGGGACTAGCGGGGTTGCACGAGCAGTACTTC
CASSVGLAGLHEQYF
>-|TRBJ1-2|TRBV18|-
TGTGCCAGCTCACCCCGAGGGGCCGGGACACCAGGACATGGCTACACCTTC
CASSPRGAGTPGHGYTF
>TRBD1|TRBJ1-4|TRBV5-6|-
TGTGCCAGCAGCTTGGGGGGACAGGGAAATGAAAAACTGTTTTTT
CASSLGGQGNEKLFF
>-|TRBJ1-5|TRBV15|-
TGTGCCACCAGCAGACCGGCGGGGGGTAGCAATCAGCCCCAGCATTTT
CATSRPAGGSNQPQHF
>-|TRBJ1-2|TRBV6-5|-
TGTGCCAGCAGTTCCCGGGAGCTCTTAGCTGGCTACACCTTC
CASSSRELLAGYTF
>-|TRBJ2-1|TRBV6-5|-
TGTGCCAGCAGCAGTCTAACTAGGGCCGCCAATGAGCAGTTCTTC
CASSSLTRAANEQFF
>TRBD1|TRBJ1-4|TRBV5-1|-
TGCGCCAGCAGCGCGGGACAGGGTAATGAAAAACTGTTTTTT
CASSAGQGNEKLFF
>-|TRBJ2-1|TRBV2|-
TGTGCCAGCAGTGACCACAGGGATTCCTACAATGAGCAGTTCTTC
CASSDHRDSYNEQFF
>TRBD1|TRBJ2-1|TRBV5-8|-
TGTGCCAGCAGCTTGGAGGGACAGGGGTGGAATGAGCAGTTCTTC
CASSLEGQGWNEQFF
>-|TRBJ1-6|TRBV6-5|-
TGTGCCAGCAGTTACAGCCTGGGGGAGGATTCACCCCTCCACTTT
CASSYSLGEDSPLHF
>TRBD2|TRBJ2-3|TRBV2|-
TGTGCCAGCAGTAAGGGAGGGCACTCTAGCACAGATACGCAGTATTTT
CASSKGGHSSTDTQYF
>-|TRBJ2-1|TRBV28|-
TGTGCCAGCAGTTTAGTCCGGGGGAATGAGCAGTTCTTC
CASSLVRGNEQFF
>TRBD2|TRBJ2-3|TRBV11-2|-
TGTGCCAGCAGCTCGGGACTAGCGATCGGGTCAGATACGCAGTATTTT
CASSSGLAIGSDTQYF
>TRBD1|TRBJ2-3|TRBV9|once
TGTGCCAGCAGCGATGGACAGGCCCGTGACTCAGATACGCAGTATTTT
CASSDGQARDSDTQYF
>-|TRBJ2-7|TRBV2|-
TGTGCCAGCAGTGATGTGGCCCTTTTCCCCTACGAGCAGTACTTC
CASSDVALFPYEQYF
>TRBD1|TRBJ1-5|TRBV6-1|-
TGTGCCAGCAGGACAGGGGTTTACGATCAGCCCCAGCATTTT
CASRTGVYDQPQHF
>-|TRBJ1-3|TRBV4-1|-
TGCGCCAGCAGCCAAGTCACGGCTGGAAACACCATATATTTT
CASSQVTAGNTIYF
>TRBD1|TRBJ1-1|TRBV5-6|-
TGTGCCAGCAGCGGAACCGGGACAGGTTTTGAAGCTTTCTTT
CASSGTGTGFEAFF
>TRBD1|TRBJ2-7|TRBV5-4|-
TGTGCCAGCCGCCTGACAGGGGGCAACTCGGAGCAGTACTTC
CASRLTGGNSEQYF
>TRBD2|TRBJ2-5|TRBV7-6|once
TGTGCCAGCAGCTTTTCGCGGGGGGTGGGAGAGACCCAGTACTTC
CASSFSRGVGETQYF
>TRBD2|TRBJ2-2|TRBV25-1|-
TGTGCCAGCAGTGAAGGGGGGGGCACCGGGGAGCTGTTTTTT
CASSEGGGTGELFF
>-|TRBJ2-3|TRBV9|-
TGTGCCAGCAGCGTAGGCGGGAATACGCAGTATTTT
CASSVGGNTQYF
>-|TRBJ2-7|TRBV9|-
TGTGCCAGCAGCGTAGGGGGGACACCTCCCTACGAGCAGTACTTC
CASSVGGTPPYEQYF
>-|TRBJ1-2|TRBV7-8|-
TGTGCCAGCAGCTTAGGAGAGGGCCATGGCTACACCTTC
CASSLGEGHGYTF
>-|TRBJ2-7|TRBV6-5|-
TGTGCCAGCAGTTACGAAACCCCCCCGGTTAGCGAGCAGTACTTC
CASSYETPPVSEQYF